Only a few counts were recorded for the clone carrying this TCR beta chain. This entry comes from a study of blood T cells in healthy people across ages. V lost 6 bases and J lost 0, with 21 bases in between. The CDR3 has 19 amino acids. It was with a sample-barcoded 5' primer and a J-beta primer mix that a second PCR of about 7 to 12 cycles was run. TCRdb reprocessed the 5' RACE reads via MiXCR and lists one record per CDR3 protein. The table records about 400,000 distinct CDR3 sequences, about 49% of them present only once. The chain joins TRBV12-3 or TRBV12-4 to TRBJ2-6, with D uncertain. This receptor was identified in a man aged 60 to 75 in good health. Material for sequencing was blood. The CDR3 coding sequence is TGTGCCAGCAGCCCTCGCGTCGGCGCCTCGAGCTCTGGGGCCAACGTCCTGACTTTC. It translates to CASSPRVGASSSGANVLTF.